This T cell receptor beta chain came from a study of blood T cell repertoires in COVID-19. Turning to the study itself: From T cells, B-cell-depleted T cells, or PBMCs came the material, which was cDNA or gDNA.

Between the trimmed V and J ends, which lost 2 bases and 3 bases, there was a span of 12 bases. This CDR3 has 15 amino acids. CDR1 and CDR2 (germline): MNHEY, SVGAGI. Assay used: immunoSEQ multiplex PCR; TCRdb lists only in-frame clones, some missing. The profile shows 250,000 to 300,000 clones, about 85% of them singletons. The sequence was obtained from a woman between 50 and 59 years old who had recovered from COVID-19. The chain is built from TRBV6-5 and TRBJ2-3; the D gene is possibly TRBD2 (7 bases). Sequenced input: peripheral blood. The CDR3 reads CASSYGGAMTDTQYF. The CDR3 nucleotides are TGTGCCAGCAGTTACGGGGGGGCGATGACAGATACGCAGTATTTT.